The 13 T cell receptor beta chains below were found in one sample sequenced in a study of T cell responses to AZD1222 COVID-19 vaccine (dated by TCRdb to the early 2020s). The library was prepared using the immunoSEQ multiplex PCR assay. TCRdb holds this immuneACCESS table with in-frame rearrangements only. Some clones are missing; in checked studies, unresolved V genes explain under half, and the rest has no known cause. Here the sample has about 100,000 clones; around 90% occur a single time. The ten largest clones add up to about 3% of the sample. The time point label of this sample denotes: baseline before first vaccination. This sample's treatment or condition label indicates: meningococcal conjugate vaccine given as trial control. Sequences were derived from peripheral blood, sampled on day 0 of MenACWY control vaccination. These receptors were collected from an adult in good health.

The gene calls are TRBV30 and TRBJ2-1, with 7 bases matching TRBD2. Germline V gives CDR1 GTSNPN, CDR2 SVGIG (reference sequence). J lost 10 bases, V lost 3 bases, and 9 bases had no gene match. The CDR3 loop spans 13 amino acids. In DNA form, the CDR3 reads TGTGCCTGGAGCGATACGGGACTAAGGGAGCAGTTCTTC. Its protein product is CAWSDTGLREQFF. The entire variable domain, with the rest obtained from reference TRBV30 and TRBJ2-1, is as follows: SQTIHQWPATLVQPVGSPLSLECTVEGTSNPNLYWYRQAAGRGLQLLFYSVGIGQISSEVPQNLSASRPQDRQFILSSKKLLLSDSGFYLCAWSDTGLREQFFGPGTRLTVL.

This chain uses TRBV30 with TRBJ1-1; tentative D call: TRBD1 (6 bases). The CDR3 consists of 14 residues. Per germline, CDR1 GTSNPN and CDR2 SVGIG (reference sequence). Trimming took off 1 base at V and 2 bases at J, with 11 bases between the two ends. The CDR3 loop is CAWSAGGGNTEAFF. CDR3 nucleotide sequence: TGTGCCTGGAGTGCGGGGGGCGGCAACACTGAAGCTTTCTTT.

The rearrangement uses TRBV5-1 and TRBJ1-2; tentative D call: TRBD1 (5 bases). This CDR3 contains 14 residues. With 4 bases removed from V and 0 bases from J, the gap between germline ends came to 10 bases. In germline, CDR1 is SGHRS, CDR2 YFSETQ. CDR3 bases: TGCGCCAGCAGCGCGGGGGGGTCTAACTATGGCTACACCTTC. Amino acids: CASSAGGSNYGYTF.

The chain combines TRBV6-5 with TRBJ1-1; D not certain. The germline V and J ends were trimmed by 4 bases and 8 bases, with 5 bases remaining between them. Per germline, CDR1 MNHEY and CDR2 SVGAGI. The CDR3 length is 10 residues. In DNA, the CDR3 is TGTGCCAGCAGTTCAATAGAAGCTTTCTTT. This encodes CASSSIEAFF.

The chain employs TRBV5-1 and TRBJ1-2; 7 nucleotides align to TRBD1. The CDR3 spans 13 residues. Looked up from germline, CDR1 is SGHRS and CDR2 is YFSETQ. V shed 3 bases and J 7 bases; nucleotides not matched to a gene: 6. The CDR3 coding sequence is TGCGCCAGCAGCTGGGACAGACTAACTGGCTACACCTTC. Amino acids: CASSWDRLTGYTF.

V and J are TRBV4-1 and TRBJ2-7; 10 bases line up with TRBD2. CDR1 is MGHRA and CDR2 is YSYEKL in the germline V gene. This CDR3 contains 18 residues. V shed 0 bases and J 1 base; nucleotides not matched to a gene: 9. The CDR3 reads CASSQEDGLAGDSYEQYF. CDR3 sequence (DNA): TGCGCCAGCAGCCAAGAGGACGGCCTAGCGGGGGATTCCTACGAGCAGTACTTC.

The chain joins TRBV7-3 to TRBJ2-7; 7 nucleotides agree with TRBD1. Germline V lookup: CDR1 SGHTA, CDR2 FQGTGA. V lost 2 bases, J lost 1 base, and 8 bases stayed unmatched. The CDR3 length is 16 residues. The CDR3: CASSLGGRGLSYEQYF. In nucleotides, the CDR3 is TGTGCCAGCAGCTTAGGCGGCAGGGGGTTATCCTACGAGCAGTACTTC.

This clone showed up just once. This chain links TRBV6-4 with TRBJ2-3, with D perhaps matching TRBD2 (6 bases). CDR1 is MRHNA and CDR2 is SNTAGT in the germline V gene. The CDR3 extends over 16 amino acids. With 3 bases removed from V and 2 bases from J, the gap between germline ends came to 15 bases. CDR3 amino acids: CASSEKTRTNTDTQYF. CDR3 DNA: TGTGCCAGCAGTGAAAAGACCCGGACTAACACAGATACGCAGTATTTT.

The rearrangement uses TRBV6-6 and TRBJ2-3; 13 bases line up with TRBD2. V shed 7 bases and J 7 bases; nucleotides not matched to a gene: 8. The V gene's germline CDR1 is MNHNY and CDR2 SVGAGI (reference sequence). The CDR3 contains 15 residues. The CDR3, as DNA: TGTGCCAGCACCCTTACTAGCGGGGGGGCTTATACGCAGTATTTT. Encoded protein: CASTLTSGGAYTQYF.

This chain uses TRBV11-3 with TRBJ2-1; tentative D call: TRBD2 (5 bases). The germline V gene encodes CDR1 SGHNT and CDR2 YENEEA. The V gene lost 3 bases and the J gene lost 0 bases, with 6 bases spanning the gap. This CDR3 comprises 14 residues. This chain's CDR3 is CASSFRGSYNEQFF. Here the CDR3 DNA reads TGTGCCAGCAGCTTTCGGGGCTCCTACAATGAGCAGTTCTTC.

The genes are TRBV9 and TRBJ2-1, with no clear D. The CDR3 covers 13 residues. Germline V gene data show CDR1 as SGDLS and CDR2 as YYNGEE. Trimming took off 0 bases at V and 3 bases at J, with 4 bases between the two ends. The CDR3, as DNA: TGTGCCAGCAGCGTAGACGACTACAATGAGCAGTTCTTC. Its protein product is CASSVDDYNEQFF.

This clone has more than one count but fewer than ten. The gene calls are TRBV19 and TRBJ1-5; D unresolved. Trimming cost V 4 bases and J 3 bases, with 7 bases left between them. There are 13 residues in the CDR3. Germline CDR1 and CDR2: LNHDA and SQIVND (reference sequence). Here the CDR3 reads CASSKRNNQPQHF. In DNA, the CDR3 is TGTGCCAGTAGTAAGAGGAACAATCAGCCCCAGCATTTT.

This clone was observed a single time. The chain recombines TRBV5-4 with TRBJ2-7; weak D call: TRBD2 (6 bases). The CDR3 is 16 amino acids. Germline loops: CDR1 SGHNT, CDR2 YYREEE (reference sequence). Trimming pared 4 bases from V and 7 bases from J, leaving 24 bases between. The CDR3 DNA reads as TGTGCCAGCAGCCCCGGATCGGGAGCACTACGGGGAGAGCAGTACTTC. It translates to CASSPGSGALRGEQYF.